This TCR beta chain is from a study of vaccination and CD4 T cells after COVID-19. Across the study: Between diagnosis and the drawing of post-COVID samples lay a median around 100 days (range 35 to 161). Sampling that followed vaccination took place a median roughly 69 days after dose two, within a range of 14 to 241.

Cultured CD4+ T cell DNA was sequenced using the Oncomine TCR Beta short-read assay. Using its own MiXCR run on the PCR reads, TCRdb lists one record per CDR3 protein. This table has 20,000 to 25,000 distinct CDR3 sequences, roughly 40% appearing once. Stated time point: late sampling 161 to 241 days after vaccination in three convalescent patients. Sample treatment: roughly 11-day PBMC culture with coronavirus spike peptide pools or control peptides (ViraFEST assay). Notes on the study in general: Median SARS-CoV-2-reactive clonotype numbers rose nonsignificantly, about 20 to 40.

In the case of this clonotype: The antigen is not known.

The V end lost 2 bases, the J end lost 4 bases, and 7 bases lay between the germline ends. The length of the CDR3 is 13 residues. Germline assignment: CDR1 SGHDT and CDR2 YYEEEE. The chain couples TRBV5-6 to TRBJ2-1; D is unclear. The sample in question was CD4+ T cells from blood, cultured in vitro, obtained about 7 months after SARS-CoV-2 vaccination. The sequence was obtained from a human donor who had recovered from COVID-19. The DNA of the CDR3 is TGTGCCAGCAGCTTTGCGGTATACAATGAGCAGTTCTTC. Its protein is CASSFAVYNEQFF.